The source of this TCR beta chain is a study of blood T cell repertoires in COVID-19. Study context: The United States, Italy and Spain provided the acute and convalescent COVID-19 samples. PBMCs, B-cell-depleted T cells, or T cells were the source of the cDNA or gDNA that made up the material.

In the original processing: Amplification of reference gene primers provided the estimated nucleated cell counts. The repertoire was sequenced with immunoSEQ multiplex PCR; TCRdb's copy has only in-frame clones and lacks some. V and J calls and clone size follow that table, whereas D and trimming were derived from the DNA. The table has fewer than 70,000 clones, about four fifths seen once; the top ten hold around 5%. In this sample, this clone turned up a few times. Germline-derived CDR1 and CDR2 are SGDLS and YYNGEE. The CDR3 covers 14 residues. V lost 0 bases and J 0 bases, leaving 7 bases between the germline ends.

Specimen: peripheral blood. The V gene is TRBV9, the J gene TRBJ2-7; weak D call: TRBD2 (5 bases). The receptor comes from a human donor in a cohort sampled during active COVID-19. For the CDR3, the DNA is TGTGCCAGCAGCGTAGGCGGACTCTCCTACGAGCAGTACTTC. This codes for CASSVGGLSYEQYF.